The T cell receptor beta chain described here comes from a study of response to subunit inactivated influenza vaccine. Whole-study findings and limits: That few new T cells are recruited by each seasonal influenza vaccination was the authors' suggestion.

TCRdb itself ran the RT-PCR reads through MiXCR, one entry per CDR3 protein. The sample carries fewer than 200,000 distinct CDR3 sequences, approximately 9.2% recorded once. This CDR3 region has 13 residues. Germline CDR1 and CDR2: ENHRY and SYGVKD. V gave up 9 bases and J gave up 9 bases; unmatched junction bases: 8. This clonotype has at least ten counts. Its matching antigen is unknown. The sequence was obtained from a man aged 50 to 60 who received an inactivated influenza vaccine. This sequence joins TRBV10-3 and TRBJ1-6; 7 nucleotides line up with TRBD1. The starting material was non-naive T cells sorted from PBMCs, obtained on the day of vaccination. The CDR3 sequence is CAIRTGGSSPLHF. CDR3 coding DNA: TGTGCCATACGGACAGGAGGGAGTTCACCCCTCCACTTT.